The clone carrying this T cell receptor beta chain was recorded a few times. Its matching antigen is unknown. Trimming took 1 base from V and 3 from J; bases not matched to a gene: 4. The CDR3 length is 15 residues. Germline V lookup: CDR1 DFQATT, CDR2 SNEGSKA (reference sequence). The data derive from a study of identical twins. Study observations and caveats: Clonotypes of the beta chain that were abundant in cord blood carried fewer insertions (memory repertoires showed none). Within monozygotic twins, out-of-frame TCR alpha sharing was underestimated by the models.

TCRdb re-derived calls from the 5' RACE reads in MiXCR, one entry per CDR3 protein. The top ten clones hold 0.25% to 0.3% of a sample with more than 1.5 million distinct CDR3 sequences, around 29% of them seen once. The sequenced sample was cord blood. The receptor was derived from a newborn girl in good health. V gene TRBV20-1 combines with J gene TRBJ2-1; the match to TRBD2 covers 9 bases. In DNA form, the CDR3 reads TGCAGTGCTAGAGTAGCGGGGGTGATCTACAATGAGCAGTTCTTC. This codes for CSARVAGVIYNEQFF.